This T cell receptor beta chain was profiled in a study of OX40 agonist ivuxolimab in advanced cancers. Study-level information: The patients received agonistic anti-OX40 (CD134) antibody ivuxolimab. Patients received intravenous ivuxolimab every 2 weeks at 0.01 to 10 mg/kg. Patients treated during dose escalation were battling hepatocellular carcinoma, melanoma, renal cell or head and neck cancer. The study reported partial responses in three patients: one hepatocellular carcinoma, two cutaneous melanoma.

CDR1 MNHNS and CDR2 SASEGT come from the germline V gene. The V gene lost 9 bases and the J gene lost 8 bases, with 22 bases spanning the gap. CDR3 length: 14 residues. As regards this clone: This sample includes further DNA sequences coding for the same CDR3.

TCRdb's copy holds only in-frame clones and misses some; the assay was immunoSEQ multiplex PCR. Altogether fewer than 35,000 clones are present, over 60% being singletons, with the ten largest covering 20% to 25%. The genes are TRBV6-1 and TRBJ1-2; D not resolved. Source: CD4+ or CD8+ T cells sorted from blood, taken in a trial of the OX40 agonist ivuxolimab. This TCR came from an adult with an advanced solid tumor such as melanoma, head and neck, liver or kidney cancer. DNA of the CDR3: TGTGCCAGTAGTCGCCGCGGGAGCACGGAGGGCTACACCTTC. Translation gives CASSRRGSTEGYTF.